The next 32 T cell receptor beta chains were all read from a single sample in a study of blood T cell repertoires in COVID-19. Data came from immunoSEQ multiplex PCR; TCRdb stores just in-frame clones and leaves some out. This table holds approximately 150,000 clones, 85% found once. Specimen: peripheral blood. These receptor sequences come from a woman aged 45-59 years with COVID-19, enrolled during active disease.

As DNA, the CDR3 is TGTGCCAGCAGTTCTCAGTCCTCCTCTGGGGCCAACGTCCTGACTTTC. It translates to CASSSQSSSGANVLTF. The rearrangement uses TRBV28 and TRBJ2-6; D not resolved. The germline V gene has CDR1 MDHEN and CDR2 SYDVKM. The CDR3 is made up of 16 amino acids. V lost 4 bases, J lost 0 bases, and 10 bases lay in between.

This chain links TRBV27 with TRBJ2-5; 13 nucleotides match TRBD2. V shed 5 bases and J 0 bases; nucleotides not matched to a gene: 6. The CDR3 loop spans 17 amino acids. Germline values: CDR1 MNHEY, CDR2 SMNVEV (reference sequence). CDR3 nucleotides: TGTGCCAGCAGTATACTAGCGGGGGGGGTGTACCAAGAGACCCAGTACTTC. Translating it yields CASSILAGGVYQETQYF.

The chain couples TRBV5-4 to TRBJ2-2; D gene unclear. Germline loops: CDR1 SGHNT, CDR2 YYREEE (reference sequence). The CDR3 is made up of 14 amino acids. Trimming shortened V by 1 base and J by 1 base, and 5 bases separated the two germline ends. CDR3 in amino acids: CASSLSRNTGELFF. The CDR3 coding sequence is TGTGCCAGCAGCTTGTCGAGGAACACCGGGGAGCTGTTTTTT.

J is TRBJ2-7 and V is TRBV7-3, with 8 nucleotides matching TRBD1. Germline values: CDR1 SGHTA, CDR2 FQGTGA. This CDR3 has 14 amino acids. With 6 bases clipped from V and 6 bases from J, the junction kept 10 bases outside the gene matches. This CDR3 reads CASRSPDRGGEQYF. The CDR3 DNA follows: TGTGCCAGCAGGTCTCCAGACAGGGGTGGCGAGCAGTACTTC.

This clone was counted once. The chain carries TRBV5-1 and TRBJ2-2, with D unclear. CDR3 size: 14 residues. Trimming cost V 5 bases and J 0 bases, with 8 bases left between them. From germline, CDR1 is SGHRS and CDR2 YFSETQ. The chain's CDR3 is CASRTQANTGELFF. The CDR3 DNA reads as TGCGCCAGCAGGACACAAGCGAACACCGGGGAGCTGTTTTTT.

V and J are TRBV5-5 and TRBJ1-1; D is unresolved. CDR1 and CDR2 from the germline V gene are SGHKS and YYEKEE (reference sequence). The CDR3 contains 15 residues. V was clipped by 1 base and J by 1 base, with 11 bases between them. The CDR3 here is CASSLYLQPNTEAFF. Here the CDR3 DNA reads TGTGCCAGCAGCTTGTATCTACAGCCGAACACTGAAGCTTTCTTT. The whole variable domain, filled in from reference TRBV5-5 and TRBJ1-1, reads DAGVTQSPTHLIKTRGQQVTLRCSPISGHKSVSWYQQVLGQGPQFIFQYYEKEERGRGNFPDRFSARQFPNYSSELNVNALLLGDSALYLCASSLYLQPNTEAFFGQGTRLTVV.

This clone was seen only once. The V call is TRBV18, the J call TRBJ2-1; a weak D match, TRBD1 (5 bases). The germline gives CDR1 KGHSH, CDR2 LQKENI. V gave up 2 bases and J gave up 5 bases, with 13 bases separating them. The CDR3 is made up of 15 amino acids. The CDR3 nucleotides are TGTGCCAGCTCACCAAAACTCACAGGAGACAATGAGCAGTTCTTC. Translation: CASSPKLTGDNEQFF.

The gene calls are TRBV11-3 and TRBJ2-6; tentatively, D is TRBD2 (5 bases). This CDR3 is 19 amino acids long. Trimming left V 5 bases short and J 0 bases short, with 20 bases between. Germline assignment: CDR1 SGHNT and CDR2 YENEEA. This CDR3 reads CASSRGGGHPCSGANVLTF. The DNA for the CDR3 is TGTGCCAGCAGCAGAGGAGGCGGGCACCCTTGCTCTGGGGCCAACGTCCTGACTTTC. The entire variable domain, with the rest obtained from reference TRBV11-3 and TRBJ2-6, is as follows: EAGVVQSPRYKIIEKKQPVAFWCNPISGHNTLYWYLQNLGQGPELLIRYENEEAVDDSQLPKDRFSAERLKGVDSTLKIQPAELGDSAVYLCASSRGGGHPCSGANVLTFGAGSRLTVL.

This clone has just a few counts. The chain joins TRBV20-1 to TRBJ2-2; D is uncertain. This CDR3 is built from 14 residues. The germline CDR1 and CDR2 sequences are DFQATT and SNEGSKA (reference sequence). Deletions cut 3 bases from V and 2 bases from J, with 10 bases between. The CDR3: CSASRYTNTGELFF. The CDR3 DNA sequence: TGCAGTGCTAGTCGCTATACCAACACCGGGGAGCTGTTTTTT.

This chain links TRBV6-2 or TRBV6-3 with TRBJ2-7; a weak D match, TRBD2 (5 bases). The V gene lost 3 bases and the J gene lost 4 bases, with 10 bases spanning the gap. This CDR3 is 13 amino acids long. Germline V lookup: CDR1 MNHEY, CDR2 SVGEGT. Here the CDR3 reads CASSYGLSYEQYF. The CDR3 DNA reads TGTGCCAGCAGTTATGGACTGTCGTACGAGCAGTACTTC.

The rearrangement joins TRBV9 to TRBJ2-2; the D gene is possibly TRBD2 (5 bases). The CDR3 extends over 16 amino acids. CDR1 SGDLS and CDR2 YYNGEE come from the germline V gene. The V gene lost 2 bases and the J gene lost 1 base, with 12 bases spanning the gap. CDR3 region: CASSVQAALNTGELFF. The CDR3, as DNA: TGTGCCAGCAGCGTTCAAGCGGCCCTGAACACCGGGGAGCTGTTTTTT. Full variable domain (outside the CDR3, taken from reference TRBV9 and TRBJ2-2): DSGVTQTPKHLITATGQRVTLRCSPRSGDLSVYWYQQSLDQGLQFLIQYYNGEERAKGNILERFSAQQFPDLHSELNLSSLELGDSALYFCASSVQAALNTGELFFGEGSRLTVL.

V usage is TRBV7-9 and J usage is TRBJ1-6; 12 nucleotides align to TRBD1. CDR1 and CDR2 (germline): SEHNR, FQNEAQ (reference sequence). The CDR3 runs 17 residues. V dropped 1 base and J dropped 10; count of bases not matched to a gene: 8. The CDR3 DNA follows: TGTGCCAGCAGCTTAGACCGGGACAGGGGGCCTGGATCACCCCTCCACTTT. Translating it yields CASSLDRDRGPGSPLHF.

The chain has TRBV5-4 and TRBJ2-7, with D perhaps matching TRBD1 (6 bases). The CDR3 runs 14 residues. Germline V gene sequence: CDR1 SGHNT, CDR2 YYREEE (reference sequence). Trimming left V 2 bases short and J 0 bases short, with 9 bases between. Written as DNA, the CDR3 is TGTGCCAGCAGCTTAACAGGGTACTCCTACGAGCAGTACTTC. The encoded protein is CASSLTGYSYEQYF.

V usage is TRBV18 and J usage is TRBJ2-1, with TRBD1 matching over 10 bases. Trimming cost V 3 bases and J 2 bases; bases outside gene matches: 16. Germline V gene sequence: CDR1 KGHSH, CDR2 LQKENI. The CDR3 has 20 residues. For the CDR3, the DNA is TGTGCCAGCTCACCGCGCACGGACAGGGGGTCCATCAAAACCTACAATGAGCAGTTCTTC. This codes for CASSPRTDRGSIKTYNEQFF.

The gene calls are TRBV28 and TRBJ1-1; D might be TRBD1 (5 bases). CDR1 MDHEN and CDR2 SYDVKM come from the germline V gene. This CDR3 has 13 residues. Deletions cut 8 bases from V and 4 bases from J, with 14 bases between. The CDR3 region has the DNA TGTGCCAGCGTCCCAACGCAGGGCACTGAAGCTTTCTTT. Its protein is CASVPTQGTEAFF.

This clone has only one observation. The V and J genes are TRBV5-5 and TRBJ2-2; D may be TRBD1 (5 bases). Germline lookup yields CDR1 SGHKS and CDR2 YYEKEE (reference sequence). Trimming took off 5 bases at V and 3 bases at J, with 14 bases between the two ends. The CDR3 length is 15 residues. Here the CDR3 DNA reads TGTGCCAGCAGTTTTACAGACAGTTACACCGGGGAGCTGTTTTTT. Protein product: CASSFTDSYTGELFF.

The rearrangement links TRBV5-4 to TRBJ1-1; D unresolved. Trimming took 1 base from V and 1 from J, leaving 8 bases between them. CDR3 size: 14 residues. The germline V gene has CDR1 SGHNT and CDR2 YYREEE (reference sequence). The CDR3 DNA sequence: TGTGCCAGCAGCTTGAGAGAGGCGAACACTGAAGCTTTCTTT. Translating it yields CASSLREANTEAFF.

The chain employs TRBV29-1 and TRBJ2-1; no clear D gene. Germline V lookup: CDR1 SQVTM, CDR2 ANQGSEA. This CDR3 has 14 residues. The ends were cut back, 3 bases at V and 0 bases at J, with 9 bases in the middle. CDR3: CSVESGSSYNEQFF. The DNA for the CDR3 is TGCAGCGTTGAGTCAGGAAGCTCCTACAATGAGCAGTTCTTC.

The chain uses TRBV6-5 and TRBJ2-5, with TRBD2 matching over 8 bases. The junction had 12 bases not matched to a gene; V was cut back by 8 bases and J by 4 bases. Germline CDR1 and CDR2: MNHEY and SVGAGI. The CDR3 runs 15 residues. The CDR3 region is CASAEVGGAGETQYF. The CDR3 DNA sequence: TGTGCCAGCGCGGAGGTCGGGGGGGCTGGAGAGACCCAGTACTTC.

The rearrangement joins TRBV3-1 (or the pseudogene TRBV3-2) to TRBJ1-4; tentatively, D is TRBD1 (6 bases). With 6 bases removed from V and 0 bases from J, the gap between germline ends came to 14 bases. This CDR3 has 16 amino acids. Germline CDR1 is LGHDT and CDR2 is YNNKEL (reference sequence). CDR3 coding DNA: TGTGCCAGCAGATGGGACACTTTTGCAACTAATGAAAAACTGTTTTTT. This encodes CASRWDTFATNEKLFF.

V and J are TRBV30 and TRBJ2-7; 7 bases agree with TRBD1. In germline, CDR1 is GTSNPN, CDR2 SVGIG (reference sequence). The CDR3 totals 13 residues. The ends lost 7 bases at V and 3 bases at J; junction bases unmatched: 9. CDR3 sequence reads: CAYSGQINYEQYF. In DNA, the CDR3 is TGTGCCTACTCGGGACAGATCAACTACGAGCAGTACTTC.

This chain uses TRBV3-1 (or the pseudogene TRBV3-2) with TRBJ2-3; tentative D call: TRBD2 (5 bases). Germline assignment: CDR1 LGHDT and CDR2 YNNKEL (reference sequence). The CDR3 contains 15 residues. Trimming took off 3 bases at V and 0 bases at J, with 10 bases between the two ends. CDR3 bases: TGTGCCAGCAGCCACCTCCGGGAAAGCACAGATACGCAGTATTTT. Protein sequence: CASSHLRESTDTQYF.

The chain links TRBV7-3 to TRBJ2-2, with D uncertain. Trimming removed 5 bases at V and 2 bases at J, with 9 bases between. This CDR3 is built from 14 residues. Germline CDR1 SGHTA, CDR2 FQGTGA. The CDR3 loop reads CASSRDSNTGELFF. In DNA form, the CDR3 reads TGTGCCAGCAGCCGCGACTCAAACACCGGGGAGCTGTTTTTT.

This clone was counted between two and nine times. The chain combines TRBV5-6 with TRBJ2-5; D is undetermined. The germline V gene encodes CDR1 SGHDT and CDR2 YYEEEE. V was pared by 3 bases and J by 4 bases, with 4 bases between. CDR3 size: 11 residues. The DNA of the CDR3 is TGTGCCAGCAGCTCCAGAGAGACCCAGTACTTC. This translates into CASSSRETQYF.

V is TRBV19 and J is TRBJ2-5, with 7 bases aligning to TRBD2. The CDR3 extends over 17 amino acids. The germline CDR1 and CDR2 sequences are LNHDA and SQIVND (reference sequence). V lost 2 bases, J lost 2 bases, and 11 bases stayed unmatched. The CDR3 reads CASSIIEAGDNQETQYF. The CDR3 DNA follows: TGTGCCAGTAGTATAATAGAGGCGGGGGATAATCAAGAGACCCAGTACTTC.

V is TRBV6-5 and J is TRBJ2-7; TRBD1 is a possible D gene (5 bases). This CDR3 has 14 residues. V gave up 6 bases and J gave up 1 base, with 13 bases separating them. Germline CDR1 is MNHEY and CDR2 is SVGAGI. The CDR3 is CASSEKGLSYEQYF. In DNA, the CDR3 is TGTGCCAGCAGCGAGAAGGGGTTATCCTACGAGCAGTACTTC.

The V and J genes are TRBV28 and TRBJ1-5, with D maybe TRBD1 (5 bases). This CDR3 contains 15 residues. V lost 4 bases and J 2 bases, leaving 12 bases between the germline ends. CDR1 MDHEN and CDR2 SYDVKM come from the germline V gene. The CDR3 nucleotides read TGTGCCAGCAGTTCCGGGGGGAGAGGCAATCAGCCCCAGCATTTT. As protein: CASSSGGRGNQPQHF.

The chain employs TRBV25-1 and TRBJ1-6; 7 bases are shared with TRBD1. CDR1 MGHDK and CDR2 SYGVNS come from the germline V gene. J gave up 7 bases and V 6 bases, and 9 bases lay outside the gene matches. The CDR3 runs 15 residues. DNA of the CDR3: TGTGCCAGCAGGGAGGTAGGGGGCGGGAATTCACCCCTCCACTTT. This translates into CASREVGGGNSPLHF.

The sample holds one count of this clone. The chain combines TRBV5-4 with TRBJ2-7; 8 nucleotides match TRBD1. The trim removed 1 base at V and 2 bases at J, leaving 5 bases unmatched. Germline assignment: CDR1 SGHNT and CDR2 YYREEE (reference sequence). The CDR3 extends over 15 amino acids. The CDR3 loop reads CASSLRTGSTYEQYF. The CDR3 nucleotides are TGTGCCAGCAGCTTGAGGACAGGGTCGACCTACGAGCAGTACTTC.

This clone was seen just once. The gene calls are TRBV7-9 and TRBJ2-2, with TRBD2 matching 10 bases. The CDR3 covers 16 residues. J was trimmed by 7 bases and V by 5 bases; bases with no gene match: 10. CDR1 is SEHNR, CDR2 FQNEAQ, per germline (reference sequence). In DNA, the CDR3 is TGTGCCAGCAGCGCCAGCGGGGGGGTATCTGGCGGGGAGCTGTTTTTT. Amino acid sequence: CASSASGGVSGGELFF.

The gene calls are TRBV27 and TRBJ1-2; the D is unclear. Per the germline V gene, CDR1 is MNHEY and CDR2 is SMNVEV (reference sequence). The CDR3 consists of 11 residues. Trimming shortened V by 8 bases and J by 5 bases, and 9 bases separated the two germline ends. The CDR3 region is CASGEAYGYTF. The CDR3 nucleotides are TGTGCCAGCGGGGAGGCGTATGGCTACACCTTC.

CDR3 nucleotides: TGTGCCATTGGGCTGCCCGGGAGGGAGACCCAGTACTTC. This translates into CAIGLPGRETQYF. J is TRBJ2-5 and V is TRBV19; 7 nucleotides align to TRBD2. This CDR3 comprises 13 residues. Trimming at V came to 10 bases and at J to 5 bases, leaving 10 bases not matched to a gene. From germline, CDR1 is LNHDA and CDR2 SQIVND (reference sequence).